Below, 9 T cell receptor beta chains from the same sample are listed, as sequenced in a study of OX40 agonist ivuxolimab in advanced cancers. Using immunoSEQ multiplex PCR, the repertoire was profiled, and TCRdb retains in-frame clones only, with some absent. This sample has some 19,000 clones, with 70% to 90% found just once. Here the sequenced sample was CD4+ or CD8+ T cells sorted from blood, taken in a trial of the OX40 agonist ivuxolimab. The receptor source for this set is an adult with an advanced solid tumor such as melanoma, head and neck, liver or kidney cancer.

The V call is TRBV27, the J call TRBJ2-5, with no clear D. The J call is doubtful: the DNA matches TRBJ2-7 better. In germline, CDR1 is MNHEY, CDR2 SMNVEV (reference sequence). This CDR3 region has 13 residues. As DNA, the CDR3 is TGTGCCAGCAGTTTAGGGTATTACTACGAGCAGTACTTC. It yields the protein CASSLGYYYEQYF.

The rearrangement uses TRBV27 and TRBJ2-7; D is undetermined. Trimming stripped 0 bases from V and 5 bases from J, with 11 bases between. Germline CDR1 is MNHEY and CDR2 is SMNVEV (reference sequence). The CDR3 loop spans 14 amino acids. CDR3 in amino acids: CASSLSRKGHEQYF. The CDR3 DNA follows: TGTGCCAGCAGTTTATCCAGAAAGGGCCACGAGCAGTACTTC.

This clone was counted between two and nine times. The V gene is TRBV7-8, the J gene TRBJ2-7; perhaps D is TRBD1 or TRBD2 (5 bases each). This CDR3 spans 13 amino acids. V lost 2 bases to trimming and J lost 3 bases, with 8 bases between them. Germline V CDR1 and CDR2: SGHVS, FQNEAQ. DNA for the CDR3: TGTGCCAGCAGCTTAAGGGACGACTACGAGCAGTACTTC. This translates into CASSLRDDYEQYF. The variable domain in full, completed from reference TRBV7-8 and TRBJ2-7, reads GAGVSQSPRYKVAKRGQDVALRCDPISGHVSLFWYQQALGQGPEFLTYFQNEAQLDKSGLPSDRFFAERPEGSVSTLKIQRTQQEDSAVYLCASSLRDDYEQYFGPGTRLTVT.

The rearrangement joins TRBV27 to TRBJ1-2; no reliable D call. Trimming took 3 bases from V and 4 from J, leaving 9 bases between them. This CDR3 is built from 13 residues. Germline V gene sequence: CDR1 MNHEY, CDR2 SMNVEV (reference sequence). This CDR3 reads CASSFGVGYGYTF. DNA for the CDR3: TGTGCCAGCAGTTTTGGGGTCGGCTATGGCTACACCTTC.

The chain is built from TRBV28 and TRBJ1-1, with a possible D match to TRBD1 (5 bases). The CDR3 runs 13 residues. Trimming shortened V by 2 bases and J by 3 bases, and 7 bases separated the two germline ends. The V gene's germline CDR1 is MDHEN and CDR2 SYDVKM. The CDR3 loop is CASSLGGDTEAFF. DNA for the CDR3: TGTGCCAGCAGTTTAGGGGGGGACACTGAAGCTTTCTTT.

The CDR3 protein is CASNPGRASGILGNEQFF. CDR3 coding DNA: TGTGCCAGCAACCCAGGGAGGGCTAGCGGGATTCTGGGCAATGAGCAGTTCTTC. J is TRBJ2-1 and V is TRBV9; 9 bases agree with TRBD2. The CDR3 sequence is 18 residues long. Germline V gene sequence: CDR1 SGDLS, CDR2 YYNGEE. After removal of 6 bases from V and 6 bases from J, the junction contained 19 bases not matched to a gene.

The chain couples TRBV29-1 to TRBJ2-7; D is unresolved. The CDR3 totals 11 residues. V dropped 6 bases and J dropped 5 bases, with 11 bases sitting between them. Per germline, CDR1 SQVTM and CDR2 ANQGSEA. CDR3 sequence: CSVRIWDEQYF. The DNA of the CDR3 is TGCAGCGTCCGGATCTGGGACGAGCAGTACTTC.

The J gene is TRBJ2-7, the V gene TRBV29-1, with D hard to call. The germline V gene encodes CDR1 SQVTM and CDR2 ANQGSEA. This CDR3 spans 12 amino acids. The V end lost 4 bases, the J end lost 2 bases, and 9 bases lay between the germline ends. CDR3 in DNA: TGCAGCGTTGGTCGGTCCACCTACGAGCAGTACTTC. It yields the protein CSVGRSTYEQYF.

V is TRBV2 and J is TRBJ1-5; 9 nucleotides match TRBD1. CDR1 SNHLY and CDR2 FYNNEI come from the germline V gene. V lost 9 bases, J lost 6 bases, and 9 bases stayed unmatched. The CDR3 extends over 14 amino acids. The CDR3, as DNA: TGTGCCAGTTGCGGACAGGGGATCACTCAGCCCCAGCATTTT. As protein: CASCGQGITQPQHF.